A selection of T cell receptor beta chains follows, all from one sample in a study of cytomegalovirus exposure and HLA in healthy donors. The repertoire was sequenced with immunoSEQ multiplex PCR; TCRdb's copy has only in-frame clones and lacks some. The sample consists of about 160,000 clones, around 75% of them appearing once. Material: PBMCs. Receptors were obtained from a woman aged 50 to 65 in good health and CMV-seropositive. The conserved cysteine and the conserved F or W are not part of the CDR3 here.

>TRBJ1-2|TRBV6-6
ASSYSQGGDYGYT
>TRBJ1-2|TRBV7-3
ASSLNSGGLGGYT
>TRBJ1-2|TRBV5-1
ASRNDRNYGYT
>TRBJ1-2|TRBV5-1
ASSSGLNYGYI
>TRBJ1-5|TRBV6-5
AKTLRDIIGQPQH
>TRBJ1-1|TRBV6-1
ASSEARTGKTEAF
>TRBJ1-2|TRBV12-5
ASGLGQGAGYT
>TRBJ1-4|TRBV2
ATGGGRTNEKLF
>TRBJ2-5|TRBV5-6
ASSGIGEETQY
>TRBJ1-1|TRBV2
ASLSSGYTEAF
>TRBJ2-5|TRBV4-2
ASSQEGAGGRETQY
>TRBJ1-1|TRBV5-8
ASSSEWTGKGGTEAF
>TRBJ1-6|TRBV5-1
ASSLAGPDNSPLH
>TRBJ1-1|TRBV19
ASSIVPGDGAF
>TRBJ2-5|TRBV5-6
ASSYSTGLEEETQY
>TRBJ1-1|TRBV4-1
ASSQLWRENTEAF
>TRBJ1-2|TRBV6-5
ASSPRGASGYT
>TRBJ1-4|TRBV7-6
ASSLTGTEKLF
>TRBJ1-6|TRBV7-9
ASSPPGFGAGNSPLH
>TRBJ2-6|TRBV7-3
ASSWGDRGPVAGANVLT
>TRBJ2-2|TRBV6-5
ASREQGAIPGELF
>TRBJ2-5|TRBV4-2
ASSQDLQETQY
>TRBJ1-2|TRBV19
ASSPSGGFGGYT
>TRBJ1-5|TRBV27
ASRLGQPHQPQH
>TRBJ1-1|TRBV9
ASSVVGDTEAF
>TRBJ2-7|TRBV6-1
ASSGGGRGIYEQY
>TRBJ2-3|TRBV5-1
ASSPSGTSGTSTDTQY
>TRBJ1-3|TRBV25-1
ASGAGNSGSTIY
>TRBJ2-2|TRBV29-1
SGGGLEPGELF
>TRBJ1-5|TRBV7-3
ASSRQSVGVSNQPQH
>TRBJ2-5|TRBV6-6
ASSPYGPFRETQY
>TRBJ2-1|TRBV29-1
SVEGRDTYNEQF
>TRBJ1-1|TRBV27
ASSPISRRLTEAF
>TRBJ2-1|TRBV30
AWSRLVQNEQF
>TRBJ1-2|TRBV9
ASSVAPGSSGGYT
>TRBJ2-2|TRBV5-4
ASSSRQGSSGNTGELF
>TRBJ2-3|TRBV5-1
ASSYQTLSTDTQY
>TRBJ2-7|TRBV19
ASRQGSSYEQY
>TRBJ2-1|TRBV25-1
ASRRDGEQF
>TRBJ1-2|TRBV9
ASSVIQAYYGYT
>TRBJ2-7|TRBV5-1
ASSATSGGGYEQY
>TRBJ1-1|TRBV9
ASSVIGTENTEAF
>TRBJ1-2|TRBV2
ASSARTGAYYGYT
>TRBJ1-1|TRBV6-5
ASSKGGEDTEAF
>TRBJ1-2|TRBV7-9
ASSFKSRGVHGYT
>TRBJ2-1|TRBV5-8
ASSRLAGLDEQF
>TRBJ1-5|TRBV7-3
ARGRRQPQH
>TRBJ1-2|TRBV18
ASSRTGHLYGYT
>TRBJ1-6|TRBV5-1
ASSLDQGFGSPLH
>TRBJ2-7|TRBV6-5
ASSAGDSSYEQY
>TRBJ2-7|TRBV7-2
ASSWTGGDYEQY
>TRBJ2-2|TRBV11-3
ASSSQSSTGGELF
>TRBJ2-4|TRBV29-1
SVETGSKNIQY
>TRBJ1-4|TRBV5-1
ASSVTGGGEEKLF